A single sample gave rise to the 30 T cell receptor beta chains below, sequenced in a study of T-cell memory formation after mild COVID-19. Via MiXCR, TCRdb re-called the 5' RACE reads, giving one row per CDR3 protein. The sample holds fewer than 60,000 distinct CDR3 sequences, around a quarter seen once. Sequencing was carried out using PBMCs or a T cell subset sorted from them (not recorded which). The receptor source for this set is a man aged 18 to 29 who had mild COVID-19 (a few samples of this study predate the infection). Cell type and time point are not known.

The chain recombines TRBV5-1 with TRBJ2-1; D ambiguous. CDR1 and CDR2 (germline): SGHRS, YFSETQ. Trimming took off 2 bases at V and 4 bases at J, with 13 bases between the two ends. The CDR3 runs to 15 residues. DNA of the CDR3: TGCGCCAGCAGCTTTGGTGTGTTTAGTTACAATGAGCAGTTCTTC. Translating gives CASSFGVFSYNEQFF.

This sequence joins TRBV7-9 and TRBJ2-1, with D possibly matching TRBD2 (7 bases). The V gene lost 4 bases and the J gene lost 6 bases, with 13 bases spanning the gap. The germline gives CDR1 SEHNR, CDR2 FQNEAQ (reference sequence). The CDR3 contains 14 residues. CDR3 nucleotide sequence: TGTGCCAGCAGCTCGGGGGGCAGAGGCAATGAGCAGTTCTTC. Residues: CASSSGGRGNEQFF.

The chain employs TRBV9 and TRBJ2-2; D remains unclear. The CDR3 consists of 13 residues. V was clipped by 0 bases and J by 6 bases, with 6 bases between them. CDR1 is SGDLS, CDR2 YYNGEE, per germline. The CDR3 DNA reads TGTGCCAGCAGCGTAGAGCACTCCGGGGAGCTGTTTTTT. This gives the protein CASSVEHSGELFF.

In its sample, this clonotype was seen a few times. The rearrangement uses TRBV12-3 or TRBV12-4 and TRBJ2-3; 13 bases match TRBD2. The CDR3 loop spans 16 amino acids. V lost 5 bases to trimming and J lost 5 bases; unmatched junction nucleotides: 7. The DNA for the CDR3 is TGTGCCAGCAGTAGACTAGCGGGGGGACTTATAGATACGCAGTATTTT. Residues: CASSRLAGGLIDTQYF.

This clonotype occurred a few times. The chain employs TRBV4-3 and TRBJ2-2, with D possibly called TRBD1 or TRBD2 (5 bases each). Trimming pared 1 base from V and 4 bases from J, leaving 25 bases between. Germline lookup yields CDR1 LGHNA and CDR2 YSLEER. This CDR3 spans 20 amino acids. The CDR3, as DNA: TGCGCCAGCAGCCAAGGCCCGGGGACGTTTGTCGCTGGTATCACCGGGGAGCTGTTTTTT. This sequence encodes CASSQGPGTFVAGITGELFF.

This clonotype was detected only a few times. The gene calls are TRBV11-2 and TRBJ2-3, with a weak D call TRBD2 (5 bases). The CDR3 runs 15 residues. From germline, CDR1 is SGHAT and CDR2 FQNNGV. V lost 3 bases to trimming and J lost 5 bases, with 15 bases between them. In nucleotides, the CDR3 is TGTGCCAGCAGCTTCAGAGGGTCAGGTGGAGATACGCAGTATTTT. Its protein product is CASSFRGSGGDTQYF.

In DNA form, the CDR3 reads TGCGCCAGCAGCCGAGGGGGCCTCTCGTGGCGCGATACGCAGTATTTT. Amino acid sequence: CASSRGGLSWRDTQYF. The V call is TRBV4-3, the J call TRBJ2-3; TRBD1 agrees at 7 bases. The J segment lost 6 bases and the V segment lost 4 bases, leaving 13 bases of the junction unmatched. This CDR3 has 16 residues. The germline V gene encodes CDR1 LGHNA and CDR2 YSLEER.

This clonotype was recorded a few times. The chain employs TRBV5-1 and TRBJ2-1; a weak D match, TRBD1 (6 bases). This CDR3 is 19 amino acids long. Trimming pared 2 bases from V and 4 bases from J, leaving 25 bases between. Germline V gene sequence: CDR1 SGHRS, CDR2 YFSETQ. DNA of the CDR3: TGCGCCAGCAGCTTCTTCGGTATGAATATTGGGCAGGGGTACAATGAGCAGTTCTTC. This gives the protein CASSFFGMNIGQGYNEQFF.

This clonotype occurred a few times. The chain carries TRBV4-2 and TRBJ2-7, with unresolved D. This CDR3 region has 15 residues. Germline V gene data show CDR1 as LGHNA and CDR2 as YNFKEQ. Deletions cut 1 base from V and 2 bases from J, with 12 bases between. The CDR3 DNA sequence: TGTGCCAGCAGCCAAGCCCCAGCCGGTCCCTACGAGCAGTACTTC. Protein product: CASSQAPAGPYEQYF.

This clonotype was seen a few times. The chain uses TRBV5-1 and TRBJ2-3, with 11 nucleotides matching TRBD2. Trimming took 4 bases from V and 2 from J; bases not matched to a gene: 6. Germline CDR1 is SGHRS and CDR2 is YFSETQ. The length of the CDR3 is 16 residues. This CDR3 is CASSPRLAGSTDTQYF. The CDR3, as DNA: TGCGCCAGCAGCCCCAGACTAGCGGGGTCCACAGATACGCAGTATTTT.

This clonotype turned up a few times. The CDR3 loop is CASSQALPDPDYGYTF. In nucleotides, the CDR3 is TGTGCCAGCAGCCAAGCACTCCCCGATCCGGACTATGGCTACACCTTC. The rearrangement uses TRBV14 and TRBJ1-2; D gene ambiguous. The germline CDR1 and CDR2 sequences are SGHDN and FVKESK. The CDR3 is 16 residues long. The V gene lost 1 base and the J gene lost 3 bases, with 15 bases spanning the gap. The complete variable domain, with remaining parts taken from reference TRBV14 and TRBJ1-2, reads EAGVTQFPSHSVIEKGQTVTLRCDPISGHDNLYWYRRVMGKEIKFLLHFVKESKQDESGMPNNRFLAERTGGTYSTLKVQPAELEDSGVYFCASSQALPDPDYGYTFGSGTRLTVV.

This clonotype was counted at least ten times. V is TRBV20-1 and J is TRBJ2-1; D not resolved. Trimming stripped 5 bases from V and 7 bases from J, with 18 bases between. The germline CDR1 and CDR2 sequences are DFQATT and SNEGSKA (reference sequence). This CDR3 contains 14 residues. CDR3 coding DNA: TGCAGTGCTCAGGCCTGGGTGGCGAGGAATGAGCAGTTCTTC. Its protein is CSAQAWVARNEQFF.

This clonotype has just a few counts. CDR3 DNA sequence: TGCAGTGCTAGTCGGGCGGGGGGGTGGCCCACCGGGGAGCTGTTTTTT. Its translation is CSASRAGGWPTGELFF. The rearrangement links TRBV20-1 to TRBJ2-2; TRBD2 matches at 9 bases. The CDR3 covers 16 residues. Germline trimming cut 3 bases from V and 4 bases from J; bases unmatched to any gene: 9. The germline CDR1 and CDR2 sequences are DFQATT and SNEGSKA (reference sequence).

This clonotype was observed a few times. The rearrangement links TRBV28 to TRBJ2-1; 9 nucleotides align to TRBD2. The V gene end was trimmed by 8 bases and the J gene end by 9 bases; junction bases not matched to a gene: 11. This CDR3 region has 14 residues. CDR1 and CDR2 (germline): MDHEN, SYDVKM. The CDR3, as DNA: TGTGCCAGCCGGCGGCGGGGGGGCATCGGTGAGCAGTTCTTC. Residues: CASRRRGGIGEQFF.

The genes are TRBV4-2 and TRBJ1-1; 7 positions match TRBD1. J lost 3 bases, V lost 0 bases, and 4 bases had no gene match. Germline loops: CDR1 LGHNA, CDR2 YNFKEQ. The CDR3 is 15 residues long. The DNA for the CDR3 is TGTGCCAGCAGCCAAGAAGGGGGACAGCACACTGAAGCTTTCTTT. It yields the protein CASSQEGGQHTEAFF.

This clonotype is medium-sized within its sample. The chain carries TRBV7-2 and TRBJ2-4; perhaps TRBD1 as D (5 bases). V dropped 0 bases and J dropped 1 base, with 10 bases sitting between them. Germline CDR1 SGHTA, CDR2 FQGNSA. This CDR3 contains 16 residues. The DNA of the CDR3 is TGTGCCAGCAGCTTAGCGAGCCAGGGCGCCAAAAACATTCAGTACTTC. Protein product: CASSLASQGAKNIQYF. The variable domain in full, completed from reference TRBV7-2 and TRBJ2-4, reads GAGVSQSPSNKVTEKGKDVELRCDPISGHTALYWYRQSLGQGLEFLIYFQGNSAPDKSGLPSDRFSAERTGGSVSTLTIQRTQQEDSAVYLCASSLASQGAKNIQYFGAGTRLSVL.

V gene TRBV20-1 combines with J gene TRBJ1-3; D is undetermined. The CDR3 runs 14 residues. The V gene lost 0 bases and the J gene lost 4 bases, with 10 bases spanning the gap. Per germline, CDR1 DFQATT and CDR2 SNEGSKA (reference sequence). In nucleotides, the CDR3 is TGCAGTGCTAGAGATGGCGGGTGGGGAAACACCATATATTTT. It encodes CSARDGGWGNTIYF.

CDR3 amino acids: CSVRDRGFNTEAFF. CDR3 bases: TGCAGCGTAAGGGACAGGGGGTTTAACACTGAAGCTTTCTTT. V usage is TRBV29-1 and J usage is TRBJ1-1, with 11 bases lining up with TRBD1. Germline trimming cut 6 bases from V and 2 bases from J; bases unmatched to any gene: 5. From germline, CDR1 is SQVTM and CDR2 ANQGSEA. The CDR3 totals 14 residues.

The chain is built from TRBV4-1 and TRBJ1-3; D not certain. The V gene's germline CDR1 is MGHRA and CDR2 YSYEKL. Trimming took 1 base from V and 11 from J, leaving 9 bases between them. The CDR3 consists of 12 residues. CDR3 region: CASSQVADAIYF. The CDR3 nucleotides read TGCGCCAGCAGCCAAGTAGCAGACGCCATATATTTT.

The table lists this clonotype with a count of one. The chain links TRBV12-3 or TRBV12-4 to TRBJ2-7; TRBD1 might be the D (6 bases). V lost 3 bases and J 2 bases, leaving 8 bases between the germline ends. This CDR3 has 13 residues. This CDR3 reads CASSLQGPYEQYF. For the CDR3, the DNA is TGTGCCAGCAGTTTGCAGGGGCCCTACGAGCAGTACTTC.

The CDR3 loop is CSGWGMDGNTIYF. The DNA of the CDR3 is TGCTCGGGTTGGGGGATGGATGGAAACACCATATATTTT. The chain recombines TRBV29-1 with TRBJ1-3, with D perhaps matching TRBD1 (5 bases). Germline CDR1 is SQVTM and CDR2 is ANQGSEA. The CDR3 extends over 13 amino acids.

The chain joins TRBV6-2 or TRBV6-3 to TRBJ1-1, with no clear D. Germline values: CDR1 MNHEY, CDR2 SVGEGT. The CDR3 totals 13 residues. V lost 7 bases and J 1 base, leaving 10 bases between the germline ends. The CDR3 spells CASNTGWNTEAFF. The CDR3 DNA is TGTGCCAGCAATACGGGGTGGAACACTGAAGCTTTCTTT.

Only a few counts were recorded for this clonotype. V is TRBV7-9 and J is TRBJ2-1; no clear D. The CDR3 spans 14 residues. Trimming shortened V by 1 base and J by 6 bases, and 10 bases separated the two germline ends. Germline V lookup: CDR1 SEHNR, CDR2 FQNEAQ (reference sequence). CDR3 sequence: CASSLDGPLNEQFF. In DNA, the CDR3 is TGTGCCAGCAGCTTAGATGGTCCTCTCAATGAGCAGTTCTTC.

This clonotype was seen more than once but under ten times. The J gene is TRBJ2-3, the V gene TRBV6-2 or TRBV6-3, with D possibly TRBD1 on 6 matching bases. The V end was cut by 7 bases, the J end by 1 base, with 12 bases between. The CDR3 totals 14 residues. CDR1 is MNHEY, CDR2 SVGEGT, per germline. CDR3 amino acids: CASTGHLRTDTQYF. In DNA form, the CDR3 reads TGTGCCAGCACGGGACATCTTCGCACAGATACGCAGTATTTT.

This clonotype has a handful of counts. The rearrangement links TRBV7-2 to TRBJ2-2; D remains unclear. The CDR3 consists of 16 residues. V dropped 2 bases and J dropped 2 bases, with 12 bases sitting between them. CDR1 SGHTA and CDR2 FQGNSA come from the germline V gene. The CDR3 DNA follows: TGTGCCAGCAGCTTACCCGAAAGGGTAAACACCGGGGAGCTGTTTTTT. It specifies CASSLPERVNTGELFF. Full variable domain (outside the CDR3, taken from reference TRBV7-2 and TRBJ2-2): GAGVSQSPSNKVTEKGKDVELRCDPISGHTALYWYRQSLGQGLEFLIYFQGNSAPDKSGLPSDRFSAERTGGSVSTLTIQRTQQEDSAVYLCASSLPERVNTGELFFGEGSRLTVL.

The rearrangement links TRBV6-4 to TRBJ2-2; 10 bases line up with TRBD1. Germline V gives CDR1 MRHNA, CDR2 SNTAGT. V shed 0 bases, J shed 4 bases, and the junction held 5 bases outside the gene matches. The CDR3 has 17 residues. CDR3 region: CASSDSKGQGSTGELFF. CDR3 DNA sequence: TGTGCCAGCAGTGACTCGAAGGGACAGGGGAGCACCGGGGAGCTGTTTTTT.

The rearrangement uses TRBV6-6 and TRBJ2-1; TRBD1 matches at 7 bases. This CDR3 has 12 residues. V shed 5 bases and J 6 bases; nucleotides not matched to a gene: 1. CDR1 and CDR2 from the germline V gene are MNHNY and SVGAGI (reference sequence). The CDR3 sequence is CASSDRVNEQFF. The CDR3 DNA follows: TGTGCCAGCAGTGACAGGGTCAATGAGCAGTTCTTC.

This rearrangement joins TRBV10-2 to TRBJ2-2, with D uncertain. Germline-derived CDR1 and CDR2 are WSHSY and SAAADI. Trimming left V 6 bases short and J 4 bases short, with 12 bases between. The CDR3 contains 14 residues. The CDR3: CASSGLPFTGELFF. In DNA form, the CDR3 reads TGCGCCAGCAGCGGGCTCCCTTTCACCGGGGAGCTGTTTTTT.

The V call is TRBV4-1, the J call TRBJ1-5; no firm D call. The CDR3 extends over 15 amino acids. Trimming pared 0 bases from V and 5 bases from J, leaving 11 bases between. Germline values: CDR1 MGHRA, CDR2 YSYEKL. CDR3 in amino acids: CASSQDIGGDQPQHF. CDR3 bases: TGCGCCAGCAGCCAAGATATCGGTGGGGATCAGCCCCAGCATTTT.

The V and J genes are TRBV4-1 and TRBJ2-7; maybe TRBD1 (5 bases). Trimming took off 4 bases at V and 2 bases at J, with 9 bases between the two ends. Germline CDR1 MGHRA, CDR2 YSYEKL. This CDR3 has 13 residues. DNA for the CDR3: TGCGCCAGCAGCCGGTCAGGGACCTACGAGCAGTACTTC. Protein product: CASSRSGTYEQYF.